Included here is one TCR beta chain sequence, with context. Its antigen is unknown. This CDR3 comprises 12 residues. Germline values: CDR1 SNHLY, CDR2 FYNNEI. V was clipped by 6 bases and J by 8 bases; unmatched bases: 6. Both 60 Vbeta primers and 13 Jbeta primers went into the PCR. The method was immunoSEQ multiplex PCR; TCRdb's version includes in-frame clones alone and lacks a portion of them. The data show a few hundred thousand clones, with 80% to 85% seen just once and less than 8.5% held by the top ten. The data belong to a study of cytomegalovirus exposure and HLA in healthy donors. For the study at large: The Caucasian-associated ancestry cluster contained more than 75% of the approximately 400 genotyped donors. Overall study results and limits: The analysis excluded some indistinguishable V segments, including TRBV6-2 and TRBV6-3. Later, an analysis showed that TCR beta chains associated with HLA were more clonally expanded than others that were equally common.

The rearrangement links TRBV2 to TRBJ1-2, with 7 bases matching TRBD1. The sequenced sample was PBMCs. This clonotype originated in a woman aged 55-70 years in good health and CMV-seropositive. As DNA, the CDR3 is TGTGCCAGCAGCATGACAGGGTCCGGCTACACCTTC. Encoded protein: CASSMTGSGYTF.